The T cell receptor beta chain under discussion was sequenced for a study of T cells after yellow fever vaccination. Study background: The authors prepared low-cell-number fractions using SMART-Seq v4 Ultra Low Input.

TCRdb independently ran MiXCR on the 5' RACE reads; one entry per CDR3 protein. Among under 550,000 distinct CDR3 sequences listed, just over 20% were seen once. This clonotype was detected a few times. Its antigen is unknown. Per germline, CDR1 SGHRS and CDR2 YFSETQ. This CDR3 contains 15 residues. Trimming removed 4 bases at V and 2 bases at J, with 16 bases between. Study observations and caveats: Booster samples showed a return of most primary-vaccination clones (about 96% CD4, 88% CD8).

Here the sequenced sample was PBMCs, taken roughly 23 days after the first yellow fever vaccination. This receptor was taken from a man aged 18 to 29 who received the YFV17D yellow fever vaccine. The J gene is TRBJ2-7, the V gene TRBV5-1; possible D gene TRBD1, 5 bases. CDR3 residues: CASSPARQIAYEQYF. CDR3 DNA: TGCGCCAGCAGCCCCGCTAGACAGATAGCCTACGAGCAGTACTTC.